These 15 T cell receptor beta chains were all obtained from the same sample, sequenced in a study of response to subunit inactivated influenza vaccine. TCRdb re-derived calls from the RT-PCR reads in MiXCR, one entry per CDR3 protein. The table records hundreds of thousands of distinct CDR3 sequences, approximately 15% of them present only once. Material: PBMCs from blood, obtained roughly 2 weeks before vaccination. The receptors were gathered from a man in his fifties who received an inactivated influenza vaccine.

The V call is TRBV7-2, the J call TRBJ1-3; D call uncertain. CDR1 and CDR2 (germline): SGHTA, FQGNSA. Trimming left V 0 bases short and J 0 bases short, with 9 bases between. The length of the CDR3 is 16 residues. The CDR3 loop reads CASSLATLSSGNTIYF. Here the CDR3 DNA reads TGTGCCAGCAGCTTAGCGACGCTCAGCTCTGGAAACACCATATATTTT.

This clonotype has a handful of counts. The chain uses TRBV12-3 or TRBV12-4 and TRBJ1-6; D is undetermined. Trimming cost V 3 bases and J 9 bases, with 15 bases left between them. The CDR3 is made up of 15 amino acids. Here the CDR3 DNA reads TGTGCCAGCAGTTTCCAGGCGGCGGGGAGTTCACCCCTCCACTTT. Encoded protein: CASSFQAAGSSPLHF.

For the CDR3, the DNA is TGTGCCAGCAGCTTGGACGACTACAATGAGCAGTTCTTC. Its protein product is CASSLDDYNEQFF. The chain recombines TRBV5-6 with TRBJ2-1; unclear D gene. This CDR3 has 13 residues. Looked up from germline, CDR1 is SGHDT and CDR2 is YYEEEE. V dropped 0 bases and J dropped 3 bases, with 4 bases sitting between them.

The V and J genes are TRBV9 and TRBJ2-7, with no clear D. V shed 4 bases and J shed 1 base, with 15 bases lying between them. CDR1 is SGDLS, CDR2 YYNGEE, per germline. This CDR3 comprises 15 residues. The CDR3 DNA reads as TGTGCCAGCAGCTCCACCGGGTCGACATCCTACGAGCAGTACTTC. Translation gives CASSSTGSTSYEQYF.

CDR3: CATSVGQGAADTQYF. In DNA form, the CDR3 reads TGTGCCACCAGCGTGGGACAGGGGGCGGCAGATACGCAGTATTTT. The gene calls are TRBV15 and TRBJ2-3; TRBD1 aligns across 12 bases. There are 15 residues in the CDR3. Trimming cost V 5 bases and J 4 bases; bases outside gene matches: 4. The germline V gene has CDR1 LNHNV and CDR2 YYDKDF (reference sequence).

V is TRBV6-1 and J is TRBJ2-1; D remains ambiguous. Trimming left V 7 bases short and J 4 bases short, with 14 bases between. Germline CDR1 MNHNS, CDR2 SASEGT. The CDR3 is 14 amino acids. CDR3 sequence (DNA): TGTGCCAGCACCGCGGCAGGCCCATACAATGAGCAGTTCTTC. Residues: CASTAAGPYNEQFF.

In its sample, this clonotype was seen many times. The chain has TRBV4-1 and TRBJ1-1; TRBD1 matches at 11 bases. CDR1 and CDR2 (germline): MGHRA, YSYEKL. This CDR3 comprises 16 residues. V lost 2 bases and J lost 6; bases outside the gene matches: 8. CDR3 bases: TGCGCCAGCAGCCAACCAACCGGGACAGGGGGGCCTGAAGCTTTCTTT. This codes for CASSQPTGTGGPEAFF.

This sequence joins TRBV4-1 and TRBJ1-2; TRBD1 matches 8 bases. This CDR3 comprises 14 residues. V shed 6 bases and J 4 bases; nucleotides not matched to a gene: 7. Germline loops: CDR1 MGHRA, CDR2 YSYEKL. CDR3 sequence: CASSRPTGGYGYTF. CDR3 nucleotides: TGCGCCAGCAGTCGACCTACAGGGGGCTATGGCTACACCTTC.

V usage is TRBV5-4 and J usage is TRBJ2-4, with D unresolved. Germline CDR1 SGHNT, CDR2 YYREEE (reference sequence). The germline V and J ends were trimmed by 3 bases and 2 bases, with 15 bases remaining between them. The CDR3 sequence is 16 residues long. CDR3: CASSYSSGWSKNIQYF. CDR3 nucleotide sequence: TGTGCCAGCAGCTACAGCTCCGGATGGTCCAAAAACATTCAGTACTTC.

V and J are TRBV7-8 and TRBJ1-1; 9 bases are a match to TRBD1. CDR3 length equals 15 residues. Per the germline V gene, CDR1 is SGHVS and CDR2 is FQNEAQ. After removal of 1 base from V and 5 bases from J, the junction contained 5 bases not matched to a gene. CDR3 nucleotides: TGTGCCAGCAGCTTAGACAGGGGGCGGTATACTGAAGCTTTCTTT. Residues: CASSLDRGRYTEAFF.

This clonotype was recorded a few times. The rearrangement joins TRBV4-3 to TRBJ2-1; D is ambiguous. The CDR3 sequence is 14 residues long. From germline, CDR1 is LGHNA and CDR2 YSLEER. The V and J ends lost 4 bases and 5 bases respectively, with 12 bases between them. In nucleotides, the CDR3 is TGCGCCAGCAGCCCTAAGACCAGGAACAATGAGCAGTTCTTC. Encoded protein: CASSPKTRNNEQFF.

The J gene is TRBJ1-1, the V gene TRBV25-1; D unclear. Between the trimmed V and J ends, which lost 0 bases and 3 bases, there was a span of 5 bases. Germline CDR1 and CDR2: MGHDK and SYGVNS. The CDR3 totals 13 residues. The CDR3 reads CASSEYYDTEAFF. DNA of the CDR3: TGTGCCAGCAGTGAATATTATGACACTGAAGCTTTCTTT.

This clonotype was observed a few times. The chain has TRBV7-9 and TRBJ1-1; TRBD1 aligns across 7 bases. Germline trimming cut 4 bases from V and 7 bases from J; bases unmatched to any gene: 9. CDR1 SEHNR and CDR2 FQNEAQ come from the germline V gene (reference sequence). The CDR3 runs 14 residues. The CDR3 region has the DNA TGTGCCAGCAGCTCAAACACAGGGGCAATTGAAGCTTTCTTT. Residues: CASSSNTGAIEAFF.

The chain recombines TRBV7-9 with TRBJ2-1; D possibly corresponds to TRBD1 (6 bases). Germline CDR1 and CDR2: SEHNR and FQNEAQ (reference sequence). V was clipped by 5 bases and J by 3 bases, with 17 bases between them. The CDR3 covers 16 residues. The CDR3 reads CASSRTDNPGYNEQFF. CDR3 in DNA: TGTGCCAGCAGCCGGACAGACAACCCTGGCTACAATGAGCAGTTCTTC. Variable domain in full (rest from reference TRBV7-9 and TRBJ2-1): DTGVSQNPRHKITKRGQNVTFRCDPISEHNRLYWYRQTLGQGPEFLTYFQNEAQLEKSRLLSDRFSAERPKGSFSTLEIQRTEQGDSAMYLCASSRTDNPGYNEQFFGPGTRLTVL.

This clonotype was counted only a few times. The chain is built from TRBV6-5 and TRBJ2-7; a weak D match, TRBD1 (5 bases). The germline V gene encodes CDR1 MNHEY and CDR2 SVGAGI. V dropped 3 bases and J dropped 2 bases, with 17 bases sitting between them. The CDR3 is 16 amino acids. The DNA of the CDR3 is TGTGCCAGCAGTTATTCTTTTCTTGACAGTCCCTACGAGCAGTACTTC. It specifies CASSYSFLDSPYEQYF.